Listed here are 20 T cell receptor beta chains from one sample, sequenced in a study of cytomegalovirus exposure and HLA in healthy donors. The PCR made use of 60 Vbeta and 13 Jbeta primers. Clones were read by immunoSEQ multiplex PCR, and TCRdb kept only the in-frame ones, dropping some. The repertoire holds about 160,000 clones, with about four fifths as singletons. The sequencing input was PBMCs. The receptors originated from a woman aged 45-65 years in good health and CMV-seropositive.

This chain uses TRBV4-2 with TRBJ1-4; D uncertain. This CDR3 is built from 15 residues. Trimming pared 3 bases from V and 5 bases from J, leaving 13 bases between. Germline V CDR1 and CDR2: LGHNA, YNFKEQ. The DNA of the CDR3 is TGTGCCAGCAGCCACCCCGCAGGTCAGAATGAAAAACTGTTTTTT. It specifies CASSHPAGQNEKLFF.

The V and J genes are TRBV6-5 and TRBJ2-7; TRBD1 is a possible D gene (6 bases). The CDR3 is made up of 14 amino acids. Germline V lookup: CDR1 MNHEY, CDR2 SVGAGI. V lost 0 bases to trimming and J lost 1 base, with 7 bases between them. CDR3 protein: CASSYSQGSYEQYF. DNA for the CDR3: TGTGCCAGCAGTTACTCACAGGGTTCCTACGAGCAGTACTTC.

For this clone: One end of the junction fails to match germline, which may point to a read error. This chain joins TRBV7-9 and TRBJ1-4; 9 bases are a match to TRBD1. The CDR3 extends over 13 amino acids. Germline assignment: CDR1 SEHNR and CDR2 FQNEAQ (reference sequence). CDR3 coding DNA: TGTTCCAGCGGGGGACAGGGTTATGAAAAACTGTTTTTT. It codes for CSSGGQGYEKLFF. The variable domain in full, completed from reference TRBV7-9 and TRBJ1-4, reads DTGVSQNPRHKITKRGQNVTFRCDPISEHNRLYWYRQTLGQGPEFLTYFQNEAQLEKSRLLSDRFSAERPKGSFSTLEIQRTEQGDSAMYLCSSGGQGYEKLFFGSGTQLSVL.

This clone was seen once. The chain carries TRBV7-9 and TRBJ2-1; D unresolved. Germline V gene sequence: CDR1 SEHNR, CDR2 FQNEAQ (reference sequence). V was pared by 5 bases and J by 12 bases, with 23 bases between. This CDR3 has 15 residues. In nucleotides, the CDR3 is TGTGCCAGCAGCCCCTCACATGCTACGCGTGGCGGGCAGTTCTTC. Residues: CASSPSHATRGGQFF.

This chain uses TRBV19 with TRBJ1-5; the match to TRBD1 covers 11 bases. Losses at the gene ends were 5 bases for V and 6 bases for J; bases not matched to a gene: 9. The CDR3 is 16 residues long. Germline V CDR1 and CDR2: LNHDA, SQIVND (reference sequence). The CDR3 DNA reads as TGTGCCAGTAGTGCCAAGGACAGGGGGCACAGTCAGCCCCAGCATTTT. It encodes CASSAKDRGHSQPQHF.

V usage is TRBV7-6 and J usage is TRBJ1-5, with D possibly matching TRBD1 (5 bases). V shed 7 bases and J shed 5 bases, with 18 bases lying between them. Germline assignment: CDR1 SGHVS and CDR2 FNYEAQ. The CDR3 is 15 amino acids. In DNA form, the CDR3 reads TGTGCCAGCACCTTGGTACGGACGGGGGATCAGCCCCAGCATTTT. Translating gives CASTLVRTGDQPQHF.

The chain carries TRBV7-6 and TRBJ1-6, with 8 bases matching TRBD1. J was trimmed by 3 bases and V by 4 bases; bases with no gene match: 2. This CDR3 contains 15 residues. Germline CDR1 is SGHVS and CDR2 is FNYEAQ. The CDR3 is CASSSGQGYNSPLHF. CDR3 bases: TGTGCCAGCAGCTCCGGACAGGGCTATAATTCACCCCTCCACTTT. Using reference TRBV7-6 and TRBJ1-6 for the parts outside the CDR3, the full variable domain is GAGVSQSPRYKVTKRGQDVALRCDPISGHVSLYWYRQALGQGPEFLTYFNYEAQQDKSGLPNDRFSAERPEGSISTLTIQRTEQRDSAMYRCASSSGQGYNSPLHFGNGTRLTVT.

This clone was recorded once. V is TRBV27 and J is TRBJ2-3, with 11 bases matching TRBD2. The trim removed 7 bases at V and 4 bases at J, leaving 4 bases unmatched. Germline V gene data show CDR1 as MNHEY and CDR2 as SMNVEV (reference sequence). The CDR3 is made up of 14 amino acids. The CDR3 is CASTKTSGADTQYF. CDR3 DNA: TGTGCCAGCACTAAGACTAGCGGGGCAGATACGCAGTATTTT.

The V gene is TRBV2, the J gene TRBJ2-1; D is perhaps TRBD1 (5 bases). There are 15 residues in the CDR3. V lost 5 bases and J lost 0, with 11 bases in between. In germline, CDR1 is SNHLY, CDR2 FYNNEI. This CDR3 is CASSPHQGSYNEQFF. In DNA form, the CDR3 reads TGTGCCAGCAGTCCCCACCAGGGCTCCTACAATGAGCAGTTCTTC.

The genes are TRBV19 and TRBJ1-4, with D perhaps matching TRBD1 (5 bases). CDR3 length: 15 residues. Germline V lookup: CDR1 LNHDA, CDR2 SQIVND (reference sequence). V gave up 6 bases and J gave up 7 bases, with 18 bases separating them. The CDR3 loop is CASREGLFQGEKLFF. The DNA for the CDR3 is TGTGCCAGTAGGGAGGGACTTTTTCAGGGTGAAAAACTGTTTTTT.

The rearrangement joins TRBV6-5 to TRBJ2-7; 8 bases are a match to TRBD1. In germline, CDR1 is MNHEY, CDR2 SVGAGI. The CDR3 covers 13 residues. After removal of 5 bases from V and 3 bases from J, the junction contained 3 bases not matched to a gene. The CDR3 DNA sequence: TGTGCCAGCAGTCGGGACAGGTACTACGAGCAGTACTTC. Translation: CASSRDRYYEQYF.

The genes are TRBV6-1 and TRBJ2-7; D may be TRBD2 (6 bases). The CDR3 sequence is 16 residues long. Trimming pared 2 bases from V and 1 base from J, leaving 15 bases between. CDR1 and CDR2 from the germline V gene are MNHNS and SASEGT. Here the CDR3 DNA reads TGTGCCAGCAGTGAAAATTCCTGGGGGACTTCCTACGAGCAGTACTTC. Protein product: CASSENSWGTSYEQYF.

The chain joins TRBV5-4 to TRBJ2-3, with TRBD1 matching over 7 bases. CDR3 length equals 16 residues. V trimming: 3 bases; J trimming: 0 bases; junction bases outside the gene matches: 7. Germline loops: CDR1 SGHNT, CDR2 YYREEE (reference sequence). The CDR3 protein is CASSSRQGLSTDTQYF. In nucleotides, the CDR3 is TGTGCCAGCAGCTCCAGACAGGGTCTAAGCACAGATACGCAGTATTTT.

Points on this clone: The junction and the germline gene differ at one end; a read error may be behind it. The rearrangement links TRBV7-9 to TRBJ1-1; D is perhaps TRBD1 (6 bases). There are 17 residues in the CDR3. Per germline, CDR1 SEHNR and CDR2 FQNEAQ (reference sequence). CDR3 residues: CSSSLPPRGGMNTEAFF. Written as DNA, the CDR3 is TGTTCCAGCAGCTTACCGCCGCGGGGGGGCATGAACACTGAAGCTTTCTTT. Full variable domain (rest looked up from reference TRBV7-9 and TRBJ1-1): DTGVSQNPRHKITKRGQNVTFRCDPISEHNRLYWYRQTLGQGPEFLTYFQNEAQLEKSRLLSDRFSAERPKGSFSTLEIQRTEQGDSAMYLCSSSLPPRGGMNTEAFFGQGTRLTVV.

This clone appeared a few times. The chain uses TRBV19 and TRBJ2-5; 9 positions match TRBD2. Germline V gives CDR1 LNHDA, CDR2 SQIVND (reference sequence). CDR3 size: 14 residues. The junction had 4 bases not matched to a gene; V was cut back by 5 bases and J by 3 bases. The CDR3 DNA sequence: TGTGCCAGTAGTGTCAGACTAGCGGAAGAGACCCAGTACTTC. It encodes CASSVRLAEETQYF.

The CDR3: CASSIGDGSYTF. CDR3 sequence (DNA): TGTGCCAGTAGTATAGGCGACGGGAGCTACACCTTC. The J gene is TRBJ1-2, the V gene TRBV19; D not certain. The V end lost 1 base, the J end lost 9 bases, and 9 bases lay between the germline ends. Germline V gene data show CDR1 as LNHDA and CDR2 as SQIVND (reference sequence). The CDR3 is 12 residues long.

The chain carries TRBV19 and TRBJ2-7; unclear D gene. CDR1 and CDR2 (germline): LNHDA, SQIVND (reference sequence). The CDR3 runs to 13 residues. V dropped 5 bases and J dropped 6 bases, with 14 bases sitting between them. CDR3 amino acids: CASSRPPPGEQYF. The CDR3 DNA is TGTGCCAGTAGTCGTCCCCCCCCCGGCGAGCAGTACTTC.

The CDR3 spells CASSFRQTEQFF. As DNA, the CDR3 is TGTGCCAGCAGCTTCCGTCAGACAGAGCAGTTCTTC. The gene calls are TRBV7-9 and TRBJ2-1, with unresolved D. Between the trimmed V and J ends, which lost 3 bases and 10 bases, there was a span of 10 bases. Germline loops: CDR1 SEHNR, CDR2 FQNEAQ (reference sequence). CDR3 length: 12 amino acids. The full variable domain, with the rest looked up from reference TRBV7-9 and TRBJ2-1, is DTGVSQNPRHKITKRGQNVTFRCDPISEHNRLYWYRQTLGQGPEFLTYFQNEAQLEKSRLLSDRFSAERPKGSFSTLEIQRTEQGDSAMYLCASSFRQTEQFFGPGTRLTVL.

This clone has just a few counts. The V and J genes are TRBV11-2 and TRBJ2-7, with 7 bases lining up with TRBD2. CDR1 and CDR2 from the germline V gene are SGHAT and FQNNGV. Unmatched junction bases numbered 2, after V lost 5 bases and J lost 7 bases. The CDR3 length is 11 residues. For the CDR3, the DNA is TGTGCCAGCAGCCGGGACTATGAGCAGTACTTC. Translation gives CASSRDYEQYF.

This clone was found a few times. This sequence joins TRBV2 and TRBJ1-4; no definite D call. Trimming took off 3 bases at V and 15 bases at J, with 17 bases between the two ends. The CDR3 length is 13 residues. The germline CDR1 and CDR2 sequences are SNHLY and FYNNEI. The CDR3 region has the DNA TGTGCCAGCAGTGACTTCGGGAGCGGGTTAGTGTTTTTT. This codes for CASSDFGSGLVFF.